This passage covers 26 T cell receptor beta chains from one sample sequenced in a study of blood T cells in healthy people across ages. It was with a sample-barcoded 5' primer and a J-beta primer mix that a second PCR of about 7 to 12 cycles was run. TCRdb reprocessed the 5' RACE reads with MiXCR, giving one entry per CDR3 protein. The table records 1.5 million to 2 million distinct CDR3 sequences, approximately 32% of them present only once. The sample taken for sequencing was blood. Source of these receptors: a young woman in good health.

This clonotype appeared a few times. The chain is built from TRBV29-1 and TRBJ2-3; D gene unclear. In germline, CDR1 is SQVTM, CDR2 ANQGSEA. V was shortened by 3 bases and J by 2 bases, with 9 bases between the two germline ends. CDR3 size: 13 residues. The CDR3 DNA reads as TGCAGCGTTGAGGAGAGGACCACAGATACGCAGTATTTT. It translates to CSVEERTTDTQYF.

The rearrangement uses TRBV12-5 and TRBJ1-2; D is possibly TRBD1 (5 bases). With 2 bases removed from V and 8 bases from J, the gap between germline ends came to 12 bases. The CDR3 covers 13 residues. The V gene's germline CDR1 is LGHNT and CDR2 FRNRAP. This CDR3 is CASGLFPGYGYTF. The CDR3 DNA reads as TGTGCTAGTGGTTTGTTTCCAGGGTACGGCTACACCTTC.

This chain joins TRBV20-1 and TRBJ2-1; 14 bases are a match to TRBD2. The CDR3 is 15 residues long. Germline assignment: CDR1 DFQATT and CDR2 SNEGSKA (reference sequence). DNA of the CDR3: TGCAGAATCGGGACTAGCGGGAGAAGGTCGGATGAGCAGTTCTTC. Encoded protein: CRIGTSGRRSDEQFF.

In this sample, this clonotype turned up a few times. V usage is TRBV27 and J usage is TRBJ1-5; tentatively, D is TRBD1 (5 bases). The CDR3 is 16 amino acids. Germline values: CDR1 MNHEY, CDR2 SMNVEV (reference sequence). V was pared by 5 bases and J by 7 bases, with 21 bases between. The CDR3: CASSTTRDRRRQPQHF. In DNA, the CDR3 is TGTGCCAGCAGTACCACCCGGGACCGCCGCCGACAGCCCCAGCATTTT.

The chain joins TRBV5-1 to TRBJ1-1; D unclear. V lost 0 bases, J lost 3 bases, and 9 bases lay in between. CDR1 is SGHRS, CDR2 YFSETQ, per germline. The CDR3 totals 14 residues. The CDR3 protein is CASSLARADTEAFF. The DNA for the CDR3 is TGCGCCAGCAGCTTGGCTAGGGCCGACACTGAAGCTTTCTTT.

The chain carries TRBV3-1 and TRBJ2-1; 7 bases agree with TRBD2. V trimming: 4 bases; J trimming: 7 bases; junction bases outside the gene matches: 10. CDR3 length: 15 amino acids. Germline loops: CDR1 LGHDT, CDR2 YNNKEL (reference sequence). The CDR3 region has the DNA TGTGCCAGCAGCCTTGTAGCGGGCCTGAGGAATGAGCAGTTCTTC. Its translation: CASSLVAGLRNEQFF.

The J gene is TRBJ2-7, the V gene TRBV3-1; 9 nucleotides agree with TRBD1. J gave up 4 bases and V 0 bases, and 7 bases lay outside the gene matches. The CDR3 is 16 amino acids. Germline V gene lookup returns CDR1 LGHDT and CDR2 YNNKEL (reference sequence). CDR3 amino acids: CASSQEAGQGRYEQYF. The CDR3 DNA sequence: TGTGCCAGCAGCCAAGAAGCGGGACAGGGAAGGTACGAGCAGTACTTC.

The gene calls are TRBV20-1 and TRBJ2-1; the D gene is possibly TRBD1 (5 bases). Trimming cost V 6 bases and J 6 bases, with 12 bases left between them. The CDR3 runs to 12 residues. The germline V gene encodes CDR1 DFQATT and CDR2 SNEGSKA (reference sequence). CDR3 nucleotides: TGCAGTGCCTTCAGGGTGGTCAATGAGCAGTTCTTC. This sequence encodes CSAFRVVNEQFF.

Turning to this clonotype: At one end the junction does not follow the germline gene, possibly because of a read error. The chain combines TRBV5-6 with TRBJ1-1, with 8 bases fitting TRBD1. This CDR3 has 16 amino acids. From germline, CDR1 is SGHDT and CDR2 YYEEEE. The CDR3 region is CARSLDRESMNTEAFF. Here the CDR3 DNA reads TGTGCCCGCAGCTTGGACAGGGAATCTATGAACACTGAAGCTTTCTTT.

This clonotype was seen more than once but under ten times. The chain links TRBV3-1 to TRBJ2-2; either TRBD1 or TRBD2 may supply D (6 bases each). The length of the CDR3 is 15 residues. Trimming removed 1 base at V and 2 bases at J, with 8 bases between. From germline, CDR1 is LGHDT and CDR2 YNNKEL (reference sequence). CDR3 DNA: TGTGCCAGCAGCCAAGCGGGGGCCAACACCGGGGAGCTGTTTTTT. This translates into CASSQAGANTGELFF.

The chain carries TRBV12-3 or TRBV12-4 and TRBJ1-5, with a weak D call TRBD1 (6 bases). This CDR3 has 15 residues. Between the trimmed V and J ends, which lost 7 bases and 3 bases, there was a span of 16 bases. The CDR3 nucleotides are TGTGCCAGCACCCCGAGGGGGGCATACAATCAGCCCCAGCATTTT. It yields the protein CASTPRGAYNQPQHF.

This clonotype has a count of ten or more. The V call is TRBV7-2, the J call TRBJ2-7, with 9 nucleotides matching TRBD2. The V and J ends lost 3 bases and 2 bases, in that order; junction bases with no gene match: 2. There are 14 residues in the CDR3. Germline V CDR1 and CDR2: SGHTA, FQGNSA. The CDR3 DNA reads TGTGCCAGCAGCTTCCGACTAGCGGCCTACGAGCAGTACTTC. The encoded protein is CASSFRLAAYEQYF.

DNA of the CDR3: TGCAGTGCTAGAAGGGGAACTAGCGGGAGGGATACAGATACGCAGTATTTT. Translating gives CSARRGTSGRDTDTQYF. The gene calls are TRBV20-1 and TRBJ2-3; 13 positions agree with TRBD2. The CDR3 runs 17 residues. CDR1 and CDR2 (germline): DFQATT, SNEGSKA (reference sequence). Trimming took 2 bases from V and 3 from J; bases not matched to a gene: 8.

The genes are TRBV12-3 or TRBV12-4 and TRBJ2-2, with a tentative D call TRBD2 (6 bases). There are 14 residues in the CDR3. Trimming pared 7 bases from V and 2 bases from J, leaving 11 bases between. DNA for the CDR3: TGTGCCAGCACCTTGACTAGAAACACCGGGGAGCTGTTTTTT. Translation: CASTLTRNTGELFF.

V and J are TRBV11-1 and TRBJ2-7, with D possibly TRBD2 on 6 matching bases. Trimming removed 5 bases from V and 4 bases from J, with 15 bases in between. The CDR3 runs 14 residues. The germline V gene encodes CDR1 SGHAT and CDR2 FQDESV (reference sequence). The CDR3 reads CASSLRLGGYEQYF. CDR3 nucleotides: TGTGCCAGCAGCCTACGGCTCGGGGGTTACGAGCAGTACTTC. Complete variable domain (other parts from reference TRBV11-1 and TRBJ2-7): EAEVAQSPRYKITEKSQAVAFWCDPISGHATLYWYRQILGQGPELLVQFQDESVVDDSQLPKDRFSAERLKGVDSTLKIQPAELGDSAMYLCASSLRLGGYEQYFGPGTRLTVT.

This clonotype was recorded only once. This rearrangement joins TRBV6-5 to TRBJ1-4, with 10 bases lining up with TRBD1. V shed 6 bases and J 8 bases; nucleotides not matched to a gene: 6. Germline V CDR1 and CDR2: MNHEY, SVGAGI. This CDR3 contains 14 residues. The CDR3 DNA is TGTGCCAGCAGAAGACAGGGGGCTAGAGAAAAACTGTTTTTT. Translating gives CASRRQGAREKLFF.

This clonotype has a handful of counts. CDR3 region: CASSQSHGPGRQETQYF. The DNA for the CDR3 is TGTGCCAGCAGCCAAAGTCATGGGCCAGGGAGACAGGAGACCCAGTACTTC. The chain carries TRBV3-1 and TRBJ2-5; D tentatively reads TRBD1 or TRBD2 (5 bases each). Germline CDR1 and CDR2: LGHDT and YNNKEL (reference sequence). This CDR3 is built from 17 residues. V lost 2 bases and J 5 bases, leaving 21 bases between the germline ends.

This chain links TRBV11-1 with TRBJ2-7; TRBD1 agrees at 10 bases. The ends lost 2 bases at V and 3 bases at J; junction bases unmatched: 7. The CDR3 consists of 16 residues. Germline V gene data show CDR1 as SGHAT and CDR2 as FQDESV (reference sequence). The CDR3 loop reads CASSLRGTGANYEQYF. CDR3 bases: TGTGCCAGCAGCTTACGGGGGACAGGGGCTAACTACGAGCAGTACTTC. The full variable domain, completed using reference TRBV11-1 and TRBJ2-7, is EAEVAQSPRYKITEKSQAVAFWCDPISGHATLYWYRQILGQGPELLVQFQDESVVDDSQLPKDRFSAERLKGVDSTLKIQPAELGDSAMYLCASSLRGTGANYEQYFGPGTRLTVT.

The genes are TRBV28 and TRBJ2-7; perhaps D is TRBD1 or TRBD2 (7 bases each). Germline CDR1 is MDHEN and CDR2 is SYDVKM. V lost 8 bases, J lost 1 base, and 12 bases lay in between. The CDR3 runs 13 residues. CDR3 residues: CASHQGGSYEQYF. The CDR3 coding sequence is TGTGCCAGCCATCAGGGGGGGTCCTACGAGCAGTACTTC.

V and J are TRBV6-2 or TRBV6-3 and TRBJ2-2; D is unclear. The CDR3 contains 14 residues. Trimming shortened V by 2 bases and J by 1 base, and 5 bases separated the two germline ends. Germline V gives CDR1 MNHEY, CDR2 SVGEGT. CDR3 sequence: CASSYTKNTGELFF. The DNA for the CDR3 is TGTGCCAGCAGTTACACAAAGAACACCGGGGAGCTGTTTTTT.

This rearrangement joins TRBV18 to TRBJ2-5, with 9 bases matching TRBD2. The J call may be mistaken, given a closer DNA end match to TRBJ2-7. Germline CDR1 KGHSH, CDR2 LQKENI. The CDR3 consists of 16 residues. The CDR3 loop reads CASSPNIAGEFYEQYF. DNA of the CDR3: TGTGCCAGCTCGCCGAACATAGCGGGAGAATTCTACGAGCAGTACTTC.

The CDR3 region is CASSPSSRTAEKLFF. CDR3 nucleotide sequence: TGTGCCAGCAGCCCGAGTAGCAGGACAGCTGAAAAACTGTTTTTT. The V gene is TRBV5-6, the J gene TRBJ1-4, with a weak D call TRBD1 (6 bases). Trimming stripped 4 bases from V and 7 bases from J, with 17 bases between. From germline, CDR1 is SGHDT and CDR2 YYEEEE. The CDR3 loop spans 15 amino acids.

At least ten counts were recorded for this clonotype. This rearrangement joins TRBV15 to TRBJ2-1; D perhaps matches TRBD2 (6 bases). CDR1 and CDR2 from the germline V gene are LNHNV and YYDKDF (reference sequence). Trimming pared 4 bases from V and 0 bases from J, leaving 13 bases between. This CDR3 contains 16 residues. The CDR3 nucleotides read TGTGCCACCAGCACTACGGGGGACGCCTCCTACAATGAGCAGTTCTTC. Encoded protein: CATSTTGDASYNEQFF.

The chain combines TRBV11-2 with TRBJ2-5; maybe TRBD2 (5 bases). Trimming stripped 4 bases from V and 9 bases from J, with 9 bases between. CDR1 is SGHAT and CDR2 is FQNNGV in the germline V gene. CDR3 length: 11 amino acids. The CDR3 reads CASSSERAQYF. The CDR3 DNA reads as TGTGCCAGCAGCTCTGAGAGGGCCCAGTACTTC.

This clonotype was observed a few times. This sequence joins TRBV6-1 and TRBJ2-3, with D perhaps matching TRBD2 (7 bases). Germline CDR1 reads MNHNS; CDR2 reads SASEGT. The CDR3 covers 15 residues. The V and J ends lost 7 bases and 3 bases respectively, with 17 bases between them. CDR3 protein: CASNEGGGVTDTQYF. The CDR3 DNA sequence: TGTGCCAGCAACGAAGGGGGGGGCGTAACAGATACGCAGTATTTT.

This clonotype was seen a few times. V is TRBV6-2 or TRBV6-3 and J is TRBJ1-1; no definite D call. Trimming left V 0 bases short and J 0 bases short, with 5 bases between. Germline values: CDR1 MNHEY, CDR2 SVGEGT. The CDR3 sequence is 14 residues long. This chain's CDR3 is CASSYSRVNTEAFF. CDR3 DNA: TGTGCCAGCAGTTACTCGAGGGTGAACACTGAAGCTTTCTTT.